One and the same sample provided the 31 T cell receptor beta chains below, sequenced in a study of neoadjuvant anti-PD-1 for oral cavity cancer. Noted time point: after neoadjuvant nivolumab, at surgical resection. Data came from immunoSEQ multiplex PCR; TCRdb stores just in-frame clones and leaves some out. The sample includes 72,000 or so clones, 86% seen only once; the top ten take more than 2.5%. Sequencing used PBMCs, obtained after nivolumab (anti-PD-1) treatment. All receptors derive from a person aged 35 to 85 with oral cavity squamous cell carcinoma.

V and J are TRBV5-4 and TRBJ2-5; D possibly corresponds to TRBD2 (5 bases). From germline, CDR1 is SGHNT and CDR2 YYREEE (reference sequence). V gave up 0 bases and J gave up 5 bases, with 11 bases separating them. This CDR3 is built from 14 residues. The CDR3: CASSLDPRRETQYF. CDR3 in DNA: TGTGCCAGCAGCTTGGATCCCAGGAGGGAGACCCAGTACTTC.

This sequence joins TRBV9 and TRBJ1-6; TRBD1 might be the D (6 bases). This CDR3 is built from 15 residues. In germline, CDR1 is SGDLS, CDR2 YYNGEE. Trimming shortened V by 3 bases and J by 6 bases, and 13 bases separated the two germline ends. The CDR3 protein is CASSGGTHSNSPLHF. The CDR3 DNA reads TGTGCCAGCAGCGGCGGGACACACAGTAATTCACCCCTCCACTTT.

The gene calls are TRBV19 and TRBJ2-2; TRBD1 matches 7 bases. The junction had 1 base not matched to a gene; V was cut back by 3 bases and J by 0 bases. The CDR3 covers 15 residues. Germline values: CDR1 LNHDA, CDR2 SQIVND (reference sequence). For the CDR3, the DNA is TGTGCCAGTAGTATGGGACAGACGAACACCGGGGAGCTGTTTTTT. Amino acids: CASSMGQTNTGELFF. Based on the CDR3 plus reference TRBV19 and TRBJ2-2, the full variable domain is DGGITQSPKYLFRKEGQNVTLSCEQNLNHDAMYWYRQDPGQGLRLIYYSQIVNDFQKGDIAEGYSVSREKKESFPLTVTSAQKNPTAFYLCASSMGQTNTGELFFGEGSRLTVL.

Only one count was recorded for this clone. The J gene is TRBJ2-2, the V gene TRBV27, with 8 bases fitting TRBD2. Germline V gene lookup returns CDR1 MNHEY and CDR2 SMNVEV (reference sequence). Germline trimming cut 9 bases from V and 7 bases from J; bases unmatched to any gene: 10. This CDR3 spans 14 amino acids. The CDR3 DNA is TGTGCCAGTTTTACCTTAGCGGGACACGGGGAGCTGTTTTTT. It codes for CASFTLAGHGELFF.

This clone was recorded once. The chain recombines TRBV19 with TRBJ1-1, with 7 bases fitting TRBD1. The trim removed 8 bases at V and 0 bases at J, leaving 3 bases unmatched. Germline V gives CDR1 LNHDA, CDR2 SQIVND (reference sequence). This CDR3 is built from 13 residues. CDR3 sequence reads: CASQDRLNTEAFF. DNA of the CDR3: TGTGCCAGTCAGGACAGGCTGAACACTGAAGCTTTCTTT.

CDR3 region: CASSPSGYEQYF. CDR3 sequence (DNA): TGTGCCAGCAGCCCGTCTGGGTACGAGCAGTACTTC. The chain couples TRBV11-1 to TRBJ2-7; the D is unclear. The V end was cut by 5 bases, the J end by 4 bases, with 9 bases between. Germline CDR1 is SGHAT and CDR2 is FQDESV (reference sequence). This CDR3 has 12 residues.

The CDR3 DNA reads TGTGCCAGCAGTTACTCGATGAGCCCTCCCGGGAACGAGCAGTACTTC. Protein sequence: CASSYSMSPPGNEQYF. The chain uses TRBV6-6 and TRBJ2-7; the D gene is possibly TRBD2 (5 bases). The germline CDR1 and CDR2 sequences are MNHNY and SVGAGI (reference sequence). The CDR3 is 16 amino acids. The germline V and J ends were trimmed by 0 bases and 5 bases, with 17 bases remaining between them.

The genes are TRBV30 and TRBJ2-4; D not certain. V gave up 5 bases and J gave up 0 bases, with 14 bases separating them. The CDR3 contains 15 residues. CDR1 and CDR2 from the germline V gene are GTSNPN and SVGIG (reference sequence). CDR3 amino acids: CAWQPLDVAKNIQYF. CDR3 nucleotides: TGTGCCTGGCAACCGTTGGACGTAGCCAAAAACATTCAGTACTTC. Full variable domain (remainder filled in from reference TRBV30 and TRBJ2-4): SQTIHQWPATLVQPVGSPLSLECTVEGTSNPNLYWYRQAAGRGLQLLFYSVGIGQISSEVPQNLSASRPQDRQFILSSKKLLLSDSGFYLCAWQPLDVAKNIQYFGAGTRLSVL.

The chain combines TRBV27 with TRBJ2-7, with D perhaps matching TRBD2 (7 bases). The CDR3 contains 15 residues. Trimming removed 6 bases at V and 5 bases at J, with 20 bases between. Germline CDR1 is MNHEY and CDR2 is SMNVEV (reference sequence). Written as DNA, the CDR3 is TGTGCCAGCAGGCCCCTCGGGGGGCGATCGAACGAGCAGTACTTC. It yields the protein CASRPLGGRSNEQYF.

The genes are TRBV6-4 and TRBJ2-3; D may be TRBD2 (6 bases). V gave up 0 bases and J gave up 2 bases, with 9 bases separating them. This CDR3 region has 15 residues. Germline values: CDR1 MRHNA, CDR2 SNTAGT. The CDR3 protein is CASSDSSGDTDTQYF. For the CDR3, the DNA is TGTGCCAGCAGTGACTCTTCGGGAGACACAGATACGCAGTATTTT.

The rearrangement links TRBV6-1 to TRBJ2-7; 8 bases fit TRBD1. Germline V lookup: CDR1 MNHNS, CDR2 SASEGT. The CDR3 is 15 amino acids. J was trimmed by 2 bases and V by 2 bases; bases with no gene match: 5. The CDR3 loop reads CASSEFGQGTYEQYF. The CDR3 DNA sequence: TGTGCCAGCAGTGAATTCGGACAGGGAACCTACGAGCAGTACTTC.

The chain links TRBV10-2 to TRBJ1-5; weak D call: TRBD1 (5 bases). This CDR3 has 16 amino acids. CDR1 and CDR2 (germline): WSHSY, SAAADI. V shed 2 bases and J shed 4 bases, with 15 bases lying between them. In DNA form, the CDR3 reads TGCGCCAGCAGTGAGGTCGGGGGAGCTGCAAATCAGCCCCAGCATTTT. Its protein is CASSEVGGAANQPQHF.

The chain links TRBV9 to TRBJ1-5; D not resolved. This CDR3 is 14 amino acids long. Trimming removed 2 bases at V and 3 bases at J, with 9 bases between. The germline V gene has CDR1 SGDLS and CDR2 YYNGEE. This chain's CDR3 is CASSVGVVNQPQHF. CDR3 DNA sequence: TGTGCCAGCAGCGTGGGTGTTGTCAATCAGCCCCAGCATTTT.

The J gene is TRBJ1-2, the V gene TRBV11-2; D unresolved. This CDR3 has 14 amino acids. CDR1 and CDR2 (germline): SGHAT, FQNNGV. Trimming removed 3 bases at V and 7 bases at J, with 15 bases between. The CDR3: CASSLTPTLGGYTF. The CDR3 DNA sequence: TGTGCCAGCAGCTTGACCCCAACACTTGGTGGCTACACCTTC.

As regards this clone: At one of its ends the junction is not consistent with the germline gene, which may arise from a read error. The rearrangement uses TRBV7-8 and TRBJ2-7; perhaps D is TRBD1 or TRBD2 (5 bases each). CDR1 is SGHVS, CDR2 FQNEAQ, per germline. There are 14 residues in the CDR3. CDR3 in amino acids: CASGFRDASYEQYF. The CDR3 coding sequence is TGTGCCAGCGGCTTCCGGGACGCCTCCTACGAGCAGTACTTC. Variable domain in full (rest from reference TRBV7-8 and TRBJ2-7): GAGVSQSPRYKVAKRGQDVALRCDPISGHVSLFWYQQALGQGPEFLTYFQNEAQLDKSGLPSDRFFAERPEGSVSTLKIQRTQQEDSAVYLCASGFRDASYEQYFGPGTRLTVT.

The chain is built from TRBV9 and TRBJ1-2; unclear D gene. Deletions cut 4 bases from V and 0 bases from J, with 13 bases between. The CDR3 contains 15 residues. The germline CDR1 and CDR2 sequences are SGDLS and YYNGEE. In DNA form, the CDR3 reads TGTGCCAGCAGCCCCCGGGGTGAGGCTAACTATGGCTACACCTTC. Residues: CASSPRGEANYGYTF.

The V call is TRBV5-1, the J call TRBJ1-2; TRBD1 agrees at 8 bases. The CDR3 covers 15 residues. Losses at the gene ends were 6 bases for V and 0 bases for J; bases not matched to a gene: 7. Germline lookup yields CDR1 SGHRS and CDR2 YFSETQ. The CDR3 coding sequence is TGCGCCAGCAACAGGGGGGGACAGACTAACTATGGCTACACCTTC. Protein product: CASNRGGQTNYGYTF.

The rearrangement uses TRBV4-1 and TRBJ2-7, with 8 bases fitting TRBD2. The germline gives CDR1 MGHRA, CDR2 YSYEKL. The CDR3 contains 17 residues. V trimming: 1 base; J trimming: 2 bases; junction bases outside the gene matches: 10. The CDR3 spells CASSQAGGTIGAYEQYF. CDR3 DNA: TGCGCCAGCAGCCAAGCGGGGGGGACCATTGGAGCCTACGAGCAGTACTTC.

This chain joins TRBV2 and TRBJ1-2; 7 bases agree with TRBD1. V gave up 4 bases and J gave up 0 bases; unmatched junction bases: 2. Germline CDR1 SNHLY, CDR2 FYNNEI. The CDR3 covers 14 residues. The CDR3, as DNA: TGTGCCAGCAGTGTACAGGGGACTAACTATGGCTACACCTTC. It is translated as CASSVQGTNYGYTF.

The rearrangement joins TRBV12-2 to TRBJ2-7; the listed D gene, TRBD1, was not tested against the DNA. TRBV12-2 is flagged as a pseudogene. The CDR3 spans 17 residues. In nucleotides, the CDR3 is TGTGCAAGACCTTGTCGTGTGCCAGGGTTTTTCGCCTACGAGCAGTACTTC. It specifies CARPCRVPGFFAYEQYF.

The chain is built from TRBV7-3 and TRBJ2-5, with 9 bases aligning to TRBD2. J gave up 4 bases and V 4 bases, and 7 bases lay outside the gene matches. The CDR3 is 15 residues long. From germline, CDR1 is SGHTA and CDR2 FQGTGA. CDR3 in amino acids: CASSSTGAGGETQYF. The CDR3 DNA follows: TGTGCCAGCAGCTCCACCGGAGCGGGGGGAGAGACCCAGTACTTC.

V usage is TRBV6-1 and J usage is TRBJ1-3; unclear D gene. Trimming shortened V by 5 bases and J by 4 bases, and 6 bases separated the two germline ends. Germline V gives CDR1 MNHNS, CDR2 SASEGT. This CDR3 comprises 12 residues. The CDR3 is CASSPLGNTIYF. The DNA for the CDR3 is TGTGCCAGCAGTCCCCTAGGAAACACCATATATTTT.

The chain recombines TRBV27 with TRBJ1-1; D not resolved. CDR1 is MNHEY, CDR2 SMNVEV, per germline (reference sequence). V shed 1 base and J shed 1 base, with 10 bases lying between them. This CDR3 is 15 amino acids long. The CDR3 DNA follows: TGTGCCAGCAGTTTATTTGCACGGCCGAACACTGAAGCTTTCTTT. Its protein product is CASSLFARPNTEAFF.

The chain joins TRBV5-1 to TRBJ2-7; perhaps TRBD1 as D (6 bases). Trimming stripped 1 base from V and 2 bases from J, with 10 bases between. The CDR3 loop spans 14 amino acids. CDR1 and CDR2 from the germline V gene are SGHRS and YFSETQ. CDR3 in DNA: TGCGCCAGCAGCTTGAAAGGGGGTACCTACGAGCAGTACTTC. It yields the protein CASSLKGGTYEQYF.

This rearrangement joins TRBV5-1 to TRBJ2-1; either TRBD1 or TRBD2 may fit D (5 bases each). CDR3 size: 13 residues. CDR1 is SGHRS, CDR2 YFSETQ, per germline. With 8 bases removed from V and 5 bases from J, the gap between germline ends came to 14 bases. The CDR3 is CASARGGNNEQFF. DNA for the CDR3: TGCGCCAGTGCCCGTGGGGGTAACAATGAGCAGTTCTTC.

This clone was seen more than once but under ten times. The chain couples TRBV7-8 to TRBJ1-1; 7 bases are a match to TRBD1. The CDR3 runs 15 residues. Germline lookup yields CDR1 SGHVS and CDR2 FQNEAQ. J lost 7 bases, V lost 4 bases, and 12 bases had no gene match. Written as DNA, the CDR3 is TGTGCCAGCAGCTCATACAGGGGTCGGGGCGTTGAAGCTTTCTTT. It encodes CASSSYRGRGVEAFF.

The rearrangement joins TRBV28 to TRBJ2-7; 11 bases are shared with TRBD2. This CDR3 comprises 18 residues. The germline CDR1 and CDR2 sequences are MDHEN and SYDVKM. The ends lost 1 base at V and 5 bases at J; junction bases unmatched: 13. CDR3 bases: TGTGCCAGCAGTTTATTCCCCACTACTAGCGGGAGTGTCGACGAGCAGTACTTC. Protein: CASSLFPTTSGSVDEQYF.

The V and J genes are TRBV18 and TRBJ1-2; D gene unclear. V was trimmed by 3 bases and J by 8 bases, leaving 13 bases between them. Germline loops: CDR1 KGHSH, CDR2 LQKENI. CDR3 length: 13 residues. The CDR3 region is CASSPLRGSGYTF. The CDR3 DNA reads TGTGCCAGCTCACCCCTCCGCGGTTCCGGCTACACCTTC. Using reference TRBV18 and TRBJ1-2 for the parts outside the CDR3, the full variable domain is NAGVMQNPRHLVRRRGQEARLRCSPMKGHSHVYWYRQLPEEGLKFMVYLQKENIIDESGMPKERFSAEFPKEGPSILRIQQVVRGDSAAYFCASSPLRGSGYTFGSGTRLTVV.

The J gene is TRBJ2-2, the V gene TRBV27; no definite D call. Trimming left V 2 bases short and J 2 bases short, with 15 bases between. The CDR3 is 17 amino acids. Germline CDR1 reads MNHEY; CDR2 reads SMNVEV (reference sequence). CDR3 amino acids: CASSLGPLTVNTGELFF. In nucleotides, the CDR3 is TGTGCCAGCAGTTTAGGTCCGCTTACCGTCAACACCGGGGAGCTGTTTTTT.

The CDR3 protein is CASSLAPTGKGTEAFF. The CDR3 DNA sequence: TGTGCCAGCAGCTTAGCGCCGACAGGAAAAGGGACTGAAGCTTTCTTT. The genes are TRBV13 and TRBJ1-1; weak D call: TRBD1 (6 bases). Germline V gene data show CDR1 as PRHDT and CDR2 as FYEKMQ (reference sequence). This CDR3 contains 16 residues. The ends were cut back, 1 base at V and 5 bases at J, with 17 bases in the middle.

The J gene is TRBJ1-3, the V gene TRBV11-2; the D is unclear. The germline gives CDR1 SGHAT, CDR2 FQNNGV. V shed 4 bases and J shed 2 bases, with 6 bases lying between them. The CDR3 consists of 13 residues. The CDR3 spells CASSSSPGNTIYF. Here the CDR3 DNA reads TGTGCCAGCAGCTCCTCTCCTGGAAACACCATATATTTT.